The 18 T cell receptor beta chains in this list originate from one sample, sequenced in a study of T cell changes during pregnancy in multiple sclerosis. Only in-frame clones appear in the TCRdb table, and some are missing; sequencing was by immunoSEQ multiplex PCR. There are more than 30,000 clones in the sample; approximately 90% occur only once, and approximately 0.6% lies in the top ten. The sample here was CD4+ T cells from peripheral blood mononuclear cells, taken before pregnancy. Every receptor here comes from a female donor with multiple sclerosis, enrolled in a pregnancy study.

This clone was recorded only once. The chain has TRBV6-4 and TRBJ1-6; D unclear. CDR3 size: 13 residues. The ends were cut back, 5 bases at V and 9 bases at J, with 11 bases in the middle. Germline CDR1 reads MRHNA; CDR2 reads SNTAGT. In DNA, the CDR3 is TGTGCCAGCAGTTTCGCAGTTGGTTCACCCCTCCACTTT. Its translation is CASSFAVGSPLHF.

The CDR3 DNA is TGTGCCAGCAGCCAGGGACACCCCGGGGCCAATGAGCAGTTCTTC. This translates into CASSQGHPGANEQFF. This chain joins TRBV2 and TRBJ2-1, with D possibly being TRBD1 (6 bases). Germline CDR1 and CDR2: SNHLY and FYNNEI. CDR3 length: 15 amino acids. V dropped 6 bases and J dropped 6 bases, with 18 bases sitting between them.

This chain joins TRBV18 and TRBJ1-4; D possibly corresponds to TRBD1 (5 bases). Looked up from germline, CDR1 is KGHSH and CDR2 is LQKENI. V gave up 3 bases and J gave up 8 bases, with 10 bases separating them. The CDR3 loop spans 13 amino acids. The CDR3 coding sequence is TGTGCCAGCTCACCCCTCGCAGGGGAAAAACTGTTTTTT. Translated: CASSPLAGEKLFF.

The chain joins TRBV7-2 to TRBJ2-6; D uncertain. The V and J ends lost 1 base and 0 bases respectively, with 7 bases between them. The CDR3 spans 16 residues. Looked up from germline, CDR1 is SGHTA and CDR2 is FQGNSA. Here the CDR3 reads CASSLGSGSGANVLTF. The CDR3 nucleotides are TGTGCCAGCAGCTTAGGGAGTGGCTCTGGGGCCAACGTCCTGACTTTC.

This chain joins TRBV20-1 and TRBJ1-2; D is unclear. CDR1 is DFQATT, CDR2 SNEGSKA, per germline (reference sequence). This CDR3 is 11 amino acids long. With 6 bases removed from V and 4 bases from J, the gap between germline ends came to 9 bases. The CDR3: CSAPLSYGYTF. The DNA for the CDR3 is TGCAGTGCCCCCTTATCCTATGGCTACACCTTC.

The gene calls are TRBV5-4 and TRBJ2-4; 8 bases are a match to TRBD1. V trimming: 4 bases; J trimming: 0 bases; junction bases outside the gene matches: 6. This CDR3 has 16 amino acids. Germline-derived CDR1 and CDR2 are SGHNT and YYREEE (reference sequence). Written as DNA, the CDR3 is TGTGCCAGCAGCAGTGGGACAGGCCGAGCCAAAAACATTCAGTACTTC. Protein: CASSSGTGRAKNIQYF. Complete variable domain (other parts from reference TRBV5-4 and TRBJ2-4): ETGVTQSPTHLIKTRGQQVTLRCSSQSGHNTVSWYQQALGQGPQFIFQYYREEENGRGNFPPRFSGLQFPNYSSELNVNALELDDSALYLCASSSGTGRAKNIQYFGAGTRLSVL.

The V and J genes are TRBV7-2 and TRBJ1-2, with 8 bases that match TRBD1. With 1 base clipped from V and 4 bases from J, the junction kept 2 bases outside the gene matches. The V gene's germline CDR1 is SGHTA and CDR2 FQGNSA. The CDR3 consists of 14 residues. CDR3 coding DNA: TGTGCCAGCAGCTTAGACGGACAGGGCTATGGCTACACCTTC. It is translated as CASSLDGQGYGYTF.

J is TRBJ1-1 and V is TRBV30, with 9 bases that match TRBD1. CDR3 length: 13 residues. From germline, CDR1 is GTSNPN and CDR2 SVGIG (reference sequence). After removal of 3 bases from V and 11 bases from J, the junction contained 10 bases not matched to a gene. CDR3 loop: CAWRRPGTGRAFF. The CDR3 region has the DNA TGTGCCTGGAGGCGTCCCGGGACAGGGCGCGCTTTCTTT.

The chain recombines TRBV6-1 with TRBJ1-2; no firm D call. In germline, CDR1 is MNHNS, CDR2 SASEGT. The V end was cut by 0 bases, the J end by 11 bases, with 13 bases between. The CDR3 runs 13 residues. In nucleotides, the CDR3 is TGTGCCAGCAGTGAAGCTTGGTGGTCAGGTTACACCTTC. Translated, it gives CASSEAWWSGYTF.

The V gene is TRBV19, the J gene TRBJ2-2; 10 positions match TRBD2. Looked up from germline, CDR1 is LNHDA and CDR2 is SQIVND (reference sequence). The trim removed 7 bases at V and 1 base at J, leaving 12 bases unmatched. The CDR3 has 18 residues. The chain's CDR3 is CASTPWGASGGNTGELFF. The CDR3 DNA reads TGTGCCAGTACTCCCTGGGGCGCTAGCGGGGGGAACACCGGGGAGCTGTTTTTT. The full variable domain, rest sourced from reference TRBV19 and TRBJ2-2, is DGGITQSPKYLFRKEGQNVTLSCEQNLNHDAMYWYRQDPGQGLRLIYYSQIVNDFQKGDIAEGYSVSREKKESFPLTVTSAQKNPTAFYLCASTPWGASGGNTGELFFGEGSRLTVL.

The J gene is TRBJ1-2, the V gene TRBV19; a possible D gene is TRBD1 (6 bases). V was clipped by 7 bases and J by 8 bases, with 20 bases between them. CDR3 length: 14 residues. Germline-derived CDR1 and CDR2 are LNHDA and SQIVND (reference sequence). The CDR3 DNA reads as TGTGCCAGTACTCGGGGGGGCTTGACGGGGGGCTACACCTTC. This encodes CASTRGGLTGGYTF.

The chain links TRBV2 to TRBJ2-3; 10 bases are a match to TRBD2. V gave up 5 bases and J gave up 5 bases; unmatched junction bases: 1. The CDR3 is 13 amino acids. Looked up from germline, CDR1 is SNHLY and CDR2 is FYNNEI. The chain's CDR3 is CASSLAGEDTQYF. In DNA, the CDR3 is TGTGCCAGCAGTCTAGCGGGGGAAGATACGCAGTATTTT.

CDR3 coding DNA: TGTGCCAGCAGTTTATCCTTGACAGGGGGAGAGACTGAAGCTTTCTTT. This translates into CASSLSLTGGETEAFF. The chain recombines TRBV28 with TRBJ1-1; 9 nucleotides agree with TRBD1. J was trimmed by 5 bases and V by 1 base; bases with no gene match: 8. The CDR3 has 16 amino acids. Germline values: CDR1 MDHEN, CDR2 SYDVKM.

The chain uses TRBV15 and TRBJ1-5; TRBD1 is a possible D gene (5 bases). Germline-derived CDR1 and CDR2 are LNHNV and YYDKDF (reference sequence). CDR3 length equals 16 residues. V dropped 2 bases and J dropped 1 base, with 12 bases sitting between them. This chain's CDR3 is CATSRTQGGSNQPQHF. In DNA, the CDR3 is TGTGCCACCAGCAGAACTCAGGGAGGGAGCAATCAGCCCCAGCATTTT.

The chain employs TRBV5-8 and TRBJ1-5; weak D call: TRBD1 (5 bases). Germline V gives CDR1 SGHTS, CDR2 YDEGEE. CDR3 length: 15 residues. The ends were cut back, 1 base at V and 3 bases at J, with 11 bases in the middle. The CDR3 DNA follows: TGTGCCAGCAGCTTGCGAGGGGACTACAATCAGCCCCAGCATTTT. It encodes CASSLRGDYNQPQHF.

The J gene is TRBJ1-4, the V gene TRBV28, with D uncertain. The germline CDR1 and CDR2 sequences are MDHEN and SYDVKM. The germline V and J ends were trimmed by 6 bases and 5 bases, with 19 bases remaining between them. This CDR3 has 16 residues. The CDR3 DNA reads as TGTGCCAGCAGGAACCGGGTTCTTAGACGAAATGAAAAACTGTTTTTT. As protein: CASRNRVLRRNEKLFF.

The V call is TRBV30, the J call TRBJ1-1, with 10 positions matching TRBD1. The CDR3 has 15 amino acids. V lost 6 bases, J lost 9 bases, and 16 bases stayed unmatched. Looked up from germline, CDR1 is GTSNPN and CDR2 is SVGIG (reference sequence). The CDR3 nucleotides read TGTGCCTGCCAACTTCCGGGACAGGGGATAGCAAAAGCTTTCTTT. Residues: CACQLPGQGIAKAFF.

The chain uses TRBV5-1 and TRBJ2-7, with 7 nucleotides matching TRBD2. Germline V CDR1 and CDR2: SGHRS, YFSETQ. The J segment lost 4 bases and the V segment lost 4 bases, leaving 8 bases of the junction unmatched. The CDR3 sequence is 14 residues long. The CDR3 here is CASSGRGYGYEQYF. DNA of the CDR3: TGCGCCAGCAGCGGGAGGGGATATGGATACGAGCAGTACTTC.